This is a list of T cell receptor beta chains from one sample in a study of T cell repertoires in cytomegalovirus infection. From the reads, TCRdb called clonotypes with MiXCR, one entry per CDR3 protein. Of over 450,000 distinct CDR3 sequences in the sample, about 11% are singletons; the top ten hold 10%. Sequencing was performed on PBMCs. These receptors all come from a human donor in good health (CMV status not recorded). Some clones in this sample may be carry-over from other donors' samples. The CDR3 runs from the conserved cysteine through the conserved F or W. A D gene is named only where the DNA matches it firmly. The size entry is marked missing in some rows and otherwise reads once, few, many or a size class.

j_call d_call clone_size v_call cdr3_aa cdr3_nt
TRBJ1-1 - few TRBV7-9 CASSSRGGLENTEAFF TGTGCCAGCAGCTCGAGAGGTGGGCTTGAGAACACTGAAGCTTTCTTT
TRBJ2-3 - many TRBV7-3 CASSLTGDRSHDTQYF TGTGCCAGCAGCTTAACGGGAGACAGGTCCCACGATACGCAGTATTTT
TRBJ1-2 TRBD1 many TRBV7-3 CASSDVQDRGRDGYTF TGTGCCAGCAGCGACGTGCAGGACAGGGGTCGTGATGGCTACACCTTC
TRBJ2-3 TRBD2 many TRBV7-2 CASSWGGGLTDTQYF TGTGCCAGCAGCTGGGGGGGAGGGTTAACAGATACGCAGTATTTT
TRBJ1-1 - many TRBV5-4 CASSLGPEERMYDTEAFF TGTGCCAGCAGCTTGGGCCCGGAAGAAAGGATGTATGACACTGAAGCTTTCTTT
TRBJ2-1 TRBD1 many TRBV6-5 CASGTGTGYEQFF TGTGCCAGCGGCACCGGGACAGGATACGAGCAGTTCTTC
TRBJ2-7 - many TRBV7-2 CASSSEWSEQYF TGTGCCAGCAGCTCGGAGTGGAGCGAGCAGTACTTC
TRBJ2-7 TRBD2 - TRBV9 CASSVDPGGSYEQYF TGTGCCAGCAGCGTAGACCCGGGAGGGAGCTACGAGCAGTACTTC
TRBJ1-3 - - TRBV11-2 CASSAGPNSSGNTIYF TGTGCCAGCAGCGCGGGACCGAATAGCTCTGGAAACACCATATATTTT
TRBJ1-1 - many TRBV7-9 CASTPFTHDTEAFF TGTGCCAGCACCCCCTTCACCCACGACACTGAAGCTTTCTTT
TRBJ2-5 - many TRBV11-2 CASSLDPSATQYF TGTGCCAGCAGCTTAGATCCCTCAGCGACCCAGTACTTC
TRBJ1-2 - many TRBV18 CASSEGSGYTF TGTGCCAGCTCAGAGGGTTCGGGCTACACCTTC
TRBJ2-7 - many TRBV5-1 CASSLGFTGEQYF TGCGCCAGCAGCTTGGGATTTACAGGCGAGCAGTACTTC
TRBJ1-1 - - TRBV6-1 CATGWNTEAFF TGTGCCACTGGATGGAACACTGAAGCTTTCTTT
TRBJ2-5 TRBD1 many TRBV7-9 CASSLNGQGQTQYF TGTGCCAGCAGCTTAAATGGACAGGGCCAGACCCAGTACTTC
TRBJ1-6 - many TRBV12-3/TRBV12-4 CASSSSPGAISPLHF TGTGCCAGCAGTTCATCCCCAGGGGCAATTTCACCCCTCCACTTT
TRBJ1-3 TRBD1 many TRBV5-6 CASSRTGRNTIYF TGTGCCAGCAGCAGGACAGGGAGAAACACCATATATTTT
TRBJ1-5 TRBD1 - TRBV6-1 CASSSDREWQPQHF TGTGCCAGCAGTTCGGACAGGGAATGGCAGCCCCAGCATTTT
TRBJ2-3 - many TRBV5-1 CASRSSGAQAADTQYF TGCGCCAGCAGGTCCTCAGGGGCCCAGGCAGCAGATACGCAGTATTTT
TRBJ2-7 TRBD1 - TRBV20-1 CSAKLTGAPRDQYF TGCAGTGCCAAACTAACAGGGGCCCCACGCGATCAGTACTTC
TRBJ2-7 TRBD2 many TRBV7-3 CASSPGSGRANEQYF TGTGCCAGCAGCCCCGGGAGCGGGAGGGCCAACGAGCAGTACTTC
TRBJ2-1 TRBD2 many TRBV7-3 CASSLVASGNNEQFF TGTGCCAGCAGCTTAGTCGCTAGCGGGAACAATGAGCAGTTCTTC
TRBJ2-3 - many TRBV20-1 CSASIMGVRRTDTQYF TGCAGTGCCTCGATAATGGGTGTGCGGCGCACAGATACGCAGTATTTT
TRBJ1-6 - many TRBV2 CASSEQYNSPLHF TGTGCCAGCAGTGAACAGTATAATTCACCCCTCCACTTT
TRBJ1-2 TRBD1 few TRBV19 CASSPGQSIRTNYGYTF TGTGCCAGTAGTCCGGGACAGTCGATACGGACTAACTATGGCTACACCTTC
TRBJ1-5 TRBD1 many TRBV24-1 CATSEPSTGQPQHF TGTGCCACCAGTGAACCTTCGACAGGGCAGCCCCAGCATTTT
TRBJ2-2 TRBD2 many TRBV4-2 CASSQDRSSGLTGELFF TGTGCCAGCAGCCAAGATAGGTCTAGCGGCCTCACCGGGGAGCTGTTTTTT
TRBJ2-7 TRBD1 many TRBV10-3 CAIKGPEGQGNYEQYF TGTGCCATCAAGGGTCCGGAGGGACAGGGAAACTACGAGCAGTACTTC
TRBJ2-7 TRBD1 - TRBV28 CASSRSVGQRDEQYF TGTGCCAGCAGCCGAAGTGTGGGACAGAGAGACGAGCAGTACTTC
TRBJ1-4 TRBD1 many TRBV28 CASSSGTGVTTNEKLFF TGTGCCAGCAGTTCCGGGACAGGGGTCACAACTAATGAAAAACTGTTTTTT
TRBJ2-7 - - TRBV20-1 CSARDQTSYSYEQYF TGCAGTGCTAGAGATCAGACATCATACTCCTACGAGCAGTACTTC
TRBJ2-3 TRBD2 many TRBV12-3/TRBV12-4 CASSLGAGLVDTQYF TGTGCCAGCAGTCTCGGAGCGGGATTGGTAGATACGCAGTATTTT
TRBJ2-1 - many TRBV12-3/TRBV12-4 CASNGHLNEQFF TGTGCCAGCAACGGACACCTCAATGAGCAGTTCTTC
TRBJ2-7 TRBD2 many TRBV7-2 CASSLAGGVDEQYF TGTGCCAGCAGCTTAGCGGGAGGGGTCGACGAGCAGTACTTC
TRBJ2-1 TRBD2 - TRBV2 CASSEALAGDSPFF TGTGCCAGCAGTGAAGCATTAGCGGGGGACAGTCCGTTCTTC
TRBJ2-3 - many TRBV5-4 CASSSIAPDTQYF TGTGCCAGCAGCTCGATAGCGCCCGATACGCAGTATTTT
TRBJ1-3 - few TRBV29-1 CSVVGTSGNTIYF TGCAGCGTTGTGGGGACCTCTGGAAACACCATATATTTT
TRBJ2-5 - many TRBV20-1 CSAQPLGEETQYF TGCAGTGCCCAGCCGTTAGGGGAAGAGACCCAGTACTTC
TRBJ2-7 TRBD2 - TRBV15 CATSSGLAGGLHEQYF TGTGCCACCAGCAGCGGACTAGCGGGAGGGCTCCACGAGCAGTACTTC
TRBJ1-1 - many TRBV7-2 CASSSQVGGTEAFF TGTGCCAGCAGCTCACAAGTTGGGGGCACTGAAGCTTTCTTT
TRBJ2-7 - - TRBV20-1 CSAFRATYEQNF TGCAGTGCTTTCCGGGCCACCTACGAGCAGAACTTC
TRBJ2-7 TRBD1 many TRBV28 CASSPPTYRDRVVYEQYF TGTGCCAGCAGTCCCCCTACCTACCGGGACAGGGTAGTTTACGAGCAGTACTTC
TRBJ2-3 TRBD2 - TRBV10-3 CASAVREFTDTQYF TGTGCCTCGGCGGTGCGGGAGTTCACAGATACGCAGTATTTT
TRBJ1-5 - few TRBV30 CAWKAGISNQPQHF TGTGCCTGGAAGGCAGGGATTAGCAATCAGCCCCAGCATTTT
TRBJ1-6 - many TRBV3-1 CASSPTGFNSPLHF TGTGCCAGCAGCCCGACAGGCTTTAATTCACCCCTCCACTTT
TRBJ2-2 TRBD1 - TRBV2 CASRGQGAAGELFF TGTGCCAGCAGGGGACAGGGGGCTGCCGGGGAGCTGTTTTTT
TRBJ2-1 TRBD2 many TRBV7-2 CASSSGLAVAYNEQFF TGTGCCAGCAGCTCGGGACTAGCGGTGGCCTACAATGAGCAGTTCTTC
TRBJ2-5 - many TRBV6-1 CASSRGTQIRETQYF TGTGCCAGCAGTAGGGGGACCCAAATACGAGAGACCCAGTACTTC
TRBJ2-5 - - TRBV5-6 CASSRLVQETQYF TGTGCCAGCAGCCGACTAGTGCAAGAGACCCAGTACTTC
TRBJ1-6 TRBD1 few TRBV20-1 CSARGTGDNSPLHF TGCAGTGCTAGAGGCACAGGGGATAATTCACCCCTCCACTTT
TRBJ2-1 - many TRBV10-3 CAISPLSGVLNEQFF TGTGCCATCAGCCCTCTTTCGGGAGTTCTCAATGAGCAGTTCTTC
TRBJ1-5 - many TRBV6-1 CASSREHAGNQPQHF TGTGCCAGCAGCCGGGAGCACGCGGGCAATCAGCCCCAGCATTTT
TRBJ2-1 TRBD2 few TRBV3-1 CASRQTSGGTSIGNEQFF TGTGCCAGCAGACAGACTAGCGGGGGGACGTCTATCGGTAATGAGCAGTTCTTC
TRBJ2-3 TRBD1 - TRBV6-1 CASGRPGQGDTDTQSF TGTGCCAGCGGTAGACCGGGACAGGGGGACACAGATACGCAGTCTTTT
TRBJ1-1 - - TRBV27 CASSGVNREAFF TGTGCCAGCAGCGGCGTGAATAGAGAAGCTTTCTTT
TRBJ1-1 - many TRBV12-5 CASGTARDDTEAFF TGTGCTAGTGGCACGGCCAGGGATGACACTGAAGCTTTCTTT
TRBJ1-6 TRBD1 many TRBV6-1 CASSPGTAYNSPLHF TGTGCCAGCAGTCCCGGGACAGCTTATAATTCACCCCTCCACTTT
TRBJ2-2 - many TRBV10-3 CAIREGANTGELFF TGTGCCATCCGAGAAGGGGCGAACACCGGGGAGCTGTTTTTT